Detailed here is one TCR beta chain. Study processing details: Nucleated cell number was recorded as an estimate derived from reference gene primer amplification. The method was immunoSEQ multiplex PCR; TCRdb's version includes in-frame clones alone and lacks a portion of them. V, J and clone size were drawn from that table, and D and trimming were deduced from the DNA. The table lists about 220,000 clones, 75% to 90% of them singletons, with around 5.4% in the top ten. Germline CDR1 is SGHTA and CDR2 is FQGNSA. The CDR3 is 19 residues long. Unmatched junction bases numbered 13, after V lost 5 bases and J lost 0 bases. The record originates from a study of blood T cell repertoires in COVID-19. Study background: Samples of COVID-19 (acute and convalescent) were obtained from the United States, Italy and Spain. The analysed material was cDNA or gDNA that came from T cells, B-cell-depleted T cells, or PBMCs.

The origin of this receptor is a human donor in a cohort sampled during active COVID-19. What was sequenced was peripheral blood. V usage is TRBV7-2 and J usage is TRBJ2-4, with 10 bases that match TRBD1. In DNA, the CDR3 is TGTGCCAGCAGCCCGCGACAGGGGGCCGAATTACTAGCCAAAAACATTCAGTACTTC. This gives the protein CASSPRQGAELLAKNIQYF.